Each of the 17 T cell receptor beta chains below was sequenced from the same sample in a study of blood T cell repertoires in COVID-19. TCRdb's copy holds only in-frame clones and misses some; the assay was immunoSEQ multiplex PCR. Of 210,000 or so clones listed, around 83% are singletons. Specimen: peripheral blood. These receptors were collected from a man in his forties or fifties with active or convalescent COVID-19.

This rearrangement joins TRBV24-1 to TRBJ2-1; TRBD2 matches at 9 bases. The length of the CDR3 is 15 residues. V trimming: 2 bases; J trimming: 4 bases; junction bases outside the gene matches: 2. Germline CDR1 reads KGHDR; CDR2 reads SFDVKD. CDR3: CATSDSSGEYNEQFF. As DNA, the CDR3 is TGTGCCACCAGTGATTCTAGCGGGGAATACAATGAGCAGTTCTTC.

The chain employs TRBV15 and TRBJ1-4; D may be TRBD1 (6 bases). The CDR3 loop spans 13 amino acids. The V gene's germline CDR1 is LNHNV and CDR2 YYDKDF (reference sequence). The V gene lost 6 bases and the J gene lost 7 bases, with 12 bases spanning the gap. Here the CDR3 reads CATSHRAFEKLFF. In DNA, the CDR3 is TGTGCCACCAGTCACAGGGCGTTTGAAAAACTGTTTTTT.

This sequence joins TRBV6-5 and TRBJ1-1; D possibly corresponds to TRBD1 (5 bases). The germline V and J ends were trimmed by 2 bases and 1 base, with 14 bases remaining between them. Germline lookup yields CDR1 MNHEY and CDR2 SVGAGI. The CDR3 extends over 16 amino acids. This CDR3 reads CASSYGAGLGNTEAFF. The CDR3 DNA reads TGTGCCAGCAGTTACGGGGCAGGGCTGGGGAACACTGAAGCTTTCTTT.

This clone has just one count. This chain connects TRBV19 to TRBJ2-5, with 8 bases aligning to TRBD1. V shed 3 bases and J 3 bases; nucleotides not matched to a gene: 9. The V gene's germline CDR1 is LNHDA and CDR2 SQIVND (reference sequence). The CDR3 sequence is 16 residues long. The CDR3 sequence: CASSITAGGRKETQYF. Here the CDR3 DNA reads TGTGCCAGTAGTATCACGGCAGGGGGCAGGAAAGAGACCCAGTACTTC.

The chain recombines TRBV10-3 with TRBJ1-2; 7 nucleotides align to TRBD1. V trimming: 3 bases; J trimming: 6 bases; junction bases outside the gene matches: 10. The CDR3 contains 15 residues. Germline V gene lookup returns CDR1 ENHRY and CDR2 SYGVKD. The CDR3 is CAISDQGGPGDGYTF. The CDR3 DNA reads as TGTGCCATCAGTGATCAGGGGGGCCCTGGTGATGGCTACACCTTC.

This clone was seen once. This chain links TRBV18 with TRBJ2-7; 9 nucleotides align to TRBD1. V trimming: 3 bases; J trimming: 3 bases; junction bases outside the gene matches: 12. The CDR3 covers 17 residues. From germline, CDR1 is KGHSH and CDR2 LQKENI. Here the CDR3 reads CASSPLTGGGGYYEQYF. The CDR3, as DNA: TGTGCCAGCTCACCGTTAACAGGGGGCGGCGGCTACTACGAGCAGTACTTC.

The gene calls are TRBV4-1 and TRBJ1-4; 8 bases match TRBD1. J was trimmed by 0 bases and V by 4 bases; bases with no gene match: 4. The germline CDR1 and CDR2 sequences are MGHRA and YSYEKL. The CDR3 is made up of 16 amino acids. The CDR3 nucleotides read TGCGCCAGCAGCCCGCGGACAGGGTCAACTAATGAAAAACTGTTTTTT. Translating it yields CASSPRTGSTNEKLFF.

The V gene is TRBV3-1 (or the pseudogene TRBV3-2), the J gene TRBJ2-5; 8 bases match TRBD2. This CDR3 has 17 residues. Unmatched junction bases numbered 11, after V lost 1 base and J lost 4 bases. Germline CDR1 reads LGHDT; CDR2 reads YNNKEL (reference sequence). CDR3 nucleotide sequence: TGTGCCAGCAGCCAAGGAGCGCGAGCGGGGGTTACAGAGACCCAGTACTTC. Its translation: CASSQGARAGVTETQYF.

This rearrangement joins TRBV7-9 to TRBJ2-1; a weak D match, TRBD1 (6 bases). Trimming took off 5 bases at V and 6 bases at J, with 20 bases between the two ends. The CDR3 extends over 16 amino acids. Germline V lookup: CDR1 SEHNR, CDR2 FQNEAQ (reference sequence). The CDR3 DNA follows: TGTGCCAGCAGCATTCTTACAGGGCACCCCGTCAATGAGCAGTTCTTC. It codes for CASSILTGHPVNEQFF. The full variable domain, completed using reference TRBV7-9 and TRBJ2-1, is DTGVSQNPRHKITKRGQNVTFRCDPISEHNRLYWYRQTLGQGPEFLTYFQNEAQLEKSRLLSDRFSAERPKGSFSTLEIQRTEQGDSAMYLCASSILTGHPVNEQFFGPGTRLTVL.

CDR3 sequence: CASSALPRQGHTQYF. The CDR3 DNA follows: TGTGCCAGCAGCGCTCTTCCGAGACAGGGCCATACGCAGTATTTT. This sequence joins TRBV3-1 (or the pseudogene TRBV3-2) and TRBJ2-3; 7 bases map to TRBD1. The ends lost 5 bases at V and 7 bases at J; junction bases unmatched: 12. The CDR3 runs to 15 residues. Looked up from germline, CDR1 is LGHDT and CDR2 is YNNKEL (reference sequence).

V is TRBV5-1 and J is TRBJ2-7; TRBD2 might be the D (7 bases). The V and J ends lost 5 bases and 2 bases respectively, with 14 bases between them. The CDR3 runs to 14 residues. Germline loops: CDR1 SGHRS, CDR2 YFSETQ. The CDR3 coding sequence is TGCGCCAGCAGGAAGGGGGGGATTACCTACGAGCAGTACTTC. Its translation is CASRKGGITYEQYF.

The gene calls are TRBV19 and TRBJ1-3, with 7 bases matching TRBD1. V gave up 3 bases and J gave up 8 bases; unmatched junction bases: 16. This CDR3 comprises 17 residues. CDR1 is LNHDA and CDR2 is SQIVND in the germline V gene (reference sequence). This CDR3 reads CASSIVGNRGAGDTIYF. The CDR3 coding sequence is TGTGCCAGTAGTATCGTGGGGAACAGGGGCGCGGGTGACACCATATATTTT.

The rearrangement joins TRBV30 to TRBJ1-2; no clear D gene. Germline V CDR1 and CDR2: GTSNPN, SVGIG (reference sequence). The CDR3 runs 16 residues. Trimming left V 0 bases short and J 7 bases short, with 21 bases between. The CDR3: CAWSVLRGGTNGGYTF. CDR3 nucleotide sequence: TGTGCCTGGAGTGTACTGCGTGGCGGCACAAACGGTGGCTACACCTTC. Using reference TRBV30 and TRBJ1-2 for the parts outside the CDR3, the full variable domain is SQTIHQWPATLVQPVGSPLSLECTVEGTSNPNLYWYRQAAGRGLQLLFYSVGIGQISSEVPQNLSASRPQDRQFILSSKKLLLSDSGFYLCAWSVLRGGTNGGYTFGSGTRLTVV.

The V gene is TRBV19, the J gene TRBJ2-1, with TRBD1 identical over 11 bases. This CDR3 comprises 16 residues. The germline gives CDR1 LNHDA, CDR2 SQIVND (reference sequence). V lost 6 bases to trimming and J lost 2 bases; unmatched junction nucleotides: 6. This chain's CDR3 is CASSPRTGGTYNEQFF. The CDR3 DNA sequence: TGTGCCAGTAGCCCCCGGACAGGGGGCACCTACAATGAGCAGTTCTTC.

The J gene is TRBJ2-7, the V gene TRBV6-1; 12 bases are a match to TRBD2. With 2 bases clipped from V and 3 bases from J, the junction kept 5 bases outside the gene matches. The CDR3 spans 16 residues. From germline, CDR1 is MNHNS and CDR2 SASEGT. CDR3: CASSETRTSGIYEQYF. CDR3 nucleotides: TGTGCCAGCAGTGAAACTCGGACTAGCGGGATCTACGAGCAGTACTTC.

The V gene is TRBV4-3, the J gene TRBJ2-1; 8 bases match TRBD2. The CDR3 has 14 amino acids. V dropped 3 bases and J dropped 8; count of bases not matched to a gene: 6. CDR1 is LGHNA and CDR2 is YSLEER in the germline V gene. In nucleotides, the CDR3 is TGCGCCAGCAGCCAGACTCCCGGGGGGGATGAGCAGTTCTTC. Translation: CASSQTPGGDEQFF.

In its sample, this clone was seen once. The rearrangement joins TRBV6-5 to TRBJ1-2, with a weak D call TRBD1 (6 bases). Trimming stripped 6 bases from V and 8 bases from J, with 16 bases between. Germline V CDR1 and CDR2: MNHEY, SVGAGI. The CDR3 contains 13 residues. In DNA, the CDR3 is TGTGCCAGCAGCAAGAGGGACATCGAGGGCTACACCTTC. It codes for CASSKRDIEGYTF.